This T cell receptor (beta chain) was captured in a study of long-term antiretroviral therapy in people with HIV (dated by TCRdb to the early 2020s). Study-wide context: The earliest samples were collected approximately a decade before the 2015 WHO recommendation for immediate ART, a period when ART was typically delayed until CD4 counts fell. Of the 30 to 35 participants with HIV, fewer than twelve were female. The cohort contributed about 200 cryopreserved PBMC samples from a few dozen adults with confirmed HIV infection, collected serially over a mean of approximately 6 years (range 1-12). No cross-contamination during QIAcube processing was seen in test extractions of a monoclonal T-cell line run alongside a few dozen polyclonal samples. A retrospective serial study tested whether changes in peripheral blood TRB repertoire composition and diversity were associated with ART initiation and durable HIV suppression.

General study outcomes and caveats: HIV repertoires had narrower CDR3 length ranges than controls, and the network structure suggested an antigen-experienced repertoire that shifted only slightly toward naive after ART. ART initiation was associated with a significant increase in TRB diversity, but diversity stayed significantly below transplant donor controls even after long-term ART. No data were available on ART adherence, viral resistance or therapy changes, limiting inferences about post-ART repertoire changes. Limited PBMC availability meant only the TCR beta chain was sequenced, without alpha chain pairing. Because cell numbers in pre-ART samples were limited, unsorted PBMC were profiled instead of sorted CD4+ and CD8+ T cells. The samples span the years 2004 to 2017, and the ART regimens used may be less effective than current regimens. Expanded TRB clones identified before ART initiation dominated the repertoire at all time points, although this dominance fluctuated and declined in many PLHIV after ART.

Regarding this clone: No antigen is known for it. One base away there is no much larger clone; base qualities are not given.

From the cysteine through the phenylalanine, the CDR3 covers 14 amino acids. Only the CDR3 DNA is retained, 42 bases long and in frame from the first base. The germline V gene gives CDR1 as MNHNS and CDR2 as SASEGT. V has 4 bases trimmed and J has 5 bases trimmed; junction bases matching no gene number 7. Participants were included only if at least one PBMC sample before ART initiation and at least two post-ART samples were available. Treatment was received in the United States of America by all participants with HIV. Cryopreserved samples of roughly 0.95-10 million PBMC were thawed and washed before DNA extraction. At the time of the earliest PBMC sample, participants with HIV were aged between roughly 23 and 60 years. PBMC samples were contributed by each participant from 1-4 timepoints before ART initiation and 2-8 timepoints after ART initiation, with a median of 7 samples. Serial HIV viral load, CD4+ T-cell count, ART history and demographic data were obtained for every participant. Genomic DNA was extracted from unsorted PBMC with a Qiagen kit on a QIAcube, processed in batches of 12 samples.

The immunoSEQ hsTCRB v3.0 assay was used at survey level resolution to sequence the TRB variable region. The targeted TRB sequencing depth was about 40,000-50,000 T-cell genomes per sample. An Illumina MiSeq with a v3 150-cycle kit was used to sequence the pooled TRB libraries. The source study handled its data this way. Analysis of repertoires was carried out in R inside a reproducible Nextflow workflow spanning QC, data transformation and analysis. LymphoSeq2, an R package for exploring AIRR-Seq data, was used to implement the custom analyses. A handful of samples that produced fewer than 5000 total TRB sequences were removed, so under 200 HIV repertoires were analyzed. Among the approximately 190 retained HIV repertoires, some 57 were collected before ART initiation and about 130 were collected after ART initiation. Repertoires were downsampled to 5000 TRB nucleotide sequences, and summary statistics were averaged over 100 downsampling iterations. Only TRB sequences with CDR3 regions of at least seven amino acids were retained for analysis. Diversity was assessed using a clonality score derived from Shannon entropy and using the Gini coefficient. In repertoire networks, the top 5000 CDR3 amino acid sequences were linked whenever an edit distance of one separated two sequences. For TRB CDR3 amino acid sequences, GLIPH2 was used to predict antigen specificity groups and MHC restriction. To flag known CMV, EBV, HIV or tissue antigen associations, CDR3 amino acid sequences were matched against VDJdb and McPAS-TCR. Pre-ART, post-ART and control groups were compared with Wilcoxon signed-rank tests and Holm-Bonferroni correction. TCRdb obtained this table from immuneACCESS and retained in-frame rearrangements with V and J assigned. These tables miss some clones; where compared with another copy, unresolved V genes account for less than half of the shortfall, and the remainder is unexplained. V and J calls and clone size are those listed in that table; D and trimming were worked out from the DNA. The sample has tens of thousands of clones on record, around 96% of them singletons. Together, the top ten hold roughly 2.5% of the sample.

This TCR was sampled from a man aged 30 to 39 with HIV. The sequence links TRBV6-1 to TRBJ2-7; 8 middle bases align to TRBD1. This specimen was unsorted PBMCs, taken about 6.6 years after starting antiretroviral therapy. The base sequence is TGTGCCAGCAGTGCTACAGGGGGTTCTGACGAGCAGTACTTC. Its product reads: CASSATGGSDEQYF.